The clone carrying this T cell receptor (beta chain) occurred many times. This sample stems from a study of T cells in Graves' hyperthyroidism and ophthalmopathy. From RNA transcripts, TCR beta CDR3 regions were amplified. HTBI primers drove first-round RT-PCR of the TCR CDR3. TCRdb reprocessed the multiplex PCR reads via MiXCR and lists one record per CDR3 protein. The sample holds about 720,000 distinct CDR3 sequences, about 17% seen once. Used for diagnoses were clinical symptoms, serum thyroxine and TRAb, thyroid ultrasound and orbital computed tomography. Germline-derived CDR1 and CDR2 are SGHNT and YENEEA. The CDR3 totals 16 residues. Trimming at V came to 5 bases and at J to 8 bases, leaving 8 bases not matched to a gene.

J is TRBJ2-1 and V is TRBV11-3; 14 bases match TRBD2. The receptor's source is a man younger than 35 with Graves' hyperthyroidism. Specimen: blood. CDR3 in amino acids: CASSLTGTSGSHEQFF. The CDR3 DNA reads TGTGCCAGCAGCCTCACCGGGACTAGCGGGAGCCATGAGCAGTTCTTC. The whole variable domain, remainder taken from reference TRBV11-3 and TRBJ2-1, is EAGVVQSPRYKIIEKKQPVAFWCNPISGHNTLYWYLQNLGQGPELLIRYENEEAVDDSQLPKDRFSAERLKGVDSTLKIQPAELGDSAVYLCASSLTGTSGSHEQFFGPGTRLTVL.